The TCR beta chain described here comes from a study of T cells in Graves' hyperthyroidism and ophthalmopathy. V dropped 1 base and J dropped 5; count of bases not matched to a gene: 7. This CDR3 comprises 16 residues. Germline V gives CDR1 SEHNR, CDR2 FQNEAQ (reference sequence). RNA transcripts served as the template for amplifying TCR beta CDR3 regions. First-round RT-PCR targeting the TCR CDR3 was performed with the HTBI primer set. TCRdb re-analysed the multiplex PCR reads in MiXCR, keeping a single row per CDR3 protein. This sample has approximately 510,000 distinct CDR3 sequences, with about 20% found just once. This clonotype was seen a few times.

This receptor was obtained from a man younger than 30 with Graves' hyperthyroidism. This chain joins TRBV7-9 and TRBJ2-5, with 10 bases lining up with TRBD1. Sequencing input: blood. CDR3 sequence reads: CASSLGTGGLGETQYF. Written as DNA, the CDR3 is TGTGCCAGCAGCTTAGGGACAGGGGGATTAGGGGAGACCCAGTACTTC.